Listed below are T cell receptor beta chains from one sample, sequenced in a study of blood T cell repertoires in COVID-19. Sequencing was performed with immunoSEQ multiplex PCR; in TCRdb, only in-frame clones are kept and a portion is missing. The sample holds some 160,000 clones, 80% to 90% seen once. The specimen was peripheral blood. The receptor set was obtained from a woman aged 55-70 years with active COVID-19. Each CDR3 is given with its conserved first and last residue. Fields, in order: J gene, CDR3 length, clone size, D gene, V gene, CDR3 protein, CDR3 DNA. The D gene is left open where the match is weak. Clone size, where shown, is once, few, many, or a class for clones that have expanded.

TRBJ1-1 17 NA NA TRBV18 CASTAGSVLRMNTEAFF TGTGCCAGCACCGCGGGTTCGGTACTACGAATGAACACTGAAGCTTTCTTT
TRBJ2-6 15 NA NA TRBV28 CASSLQIPGANVLTF TGTGCCAGCAGCCTCCAGATCCCTGGGGCCAACGTCCTGACTTTC
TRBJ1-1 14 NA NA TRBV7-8 CASSTRTANTEAFF TGTGCCAGCAGCACCCGGACAGCCAACACTGAAGCTTTCTTT
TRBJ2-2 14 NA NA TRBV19 CASSIKGDTGELFF TGTGCCAGTAGTATTAAGGGGGACACCGGGGAGCTGTTTTTT
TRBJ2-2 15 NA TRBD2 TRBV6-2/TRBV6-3 CASSSLAGGAGELFF TGTGCCAGCAGTTCCCTCGCGGGGGGAGCCGGGGAGCTGTTTTTT
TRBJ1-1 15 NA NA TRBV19 CASRRYGRGNTEAFF TGTGCCAGTAGGCGCTACGGACGGGGGAACACTGAAGCTTTCTTT
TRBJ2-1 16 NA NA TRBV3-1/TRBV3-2 CASRKQGSRLYNEQFF TGTGCCAGCAGAAAACAGGGCTCGCGCCTATACAATGAGCAGTTCTTC
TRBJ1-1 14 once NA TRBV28 CASSKEAGNTEAFF TGTGCCAGCTCCAAGGAAGCGGGGAACACTGAAGCTTTCTTT
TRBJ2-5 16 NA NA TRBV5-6 CASSLVRLARGETQYF TGTGCCAGCAGCTTGGTTCGTTTGGCTAGGGGGGAGACCCAGTACTTC
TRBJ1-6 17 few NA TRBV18 CASSPAGVNSYNSPLHF TGTGCCAGCTCACCGGCAGGGGTAAACTCCTATAATTCACCCCTCCACTTT
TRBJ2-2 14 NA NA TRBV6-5 CASSYSGEYGELFF TGTGCCAGCAGTTACTCCGGAGAATACGGGGAGCTGTTTTTT
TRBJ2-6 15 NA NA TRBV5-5 CASSLWGQGANVLTF TGTGCCAGCAGCTTGTGGGGGCAGGGGGCCAACGTCCTGACTTTC
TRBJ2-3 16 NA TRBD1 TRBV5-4 CASSPGGTGGTDTQYF TGTGCCAGCAGCCCAGGCGGGACAGGCGGCACAGATACGCAGTATTTT
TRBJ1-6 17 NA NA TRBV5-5 CASSLARAPGVNSPLHF TGTGCCAGCAGCTTGGCCAGGGCGCCAGGGGTTAATTCACCCCTCCACTTT
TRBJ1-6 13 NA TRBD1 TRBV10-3 CATRGQGNSPLHF TGTGCCACCAGAGGACAGGGAAATTCACCCCTCCACTTT
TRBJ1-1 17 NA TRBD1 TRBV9 CASSETAVTGLNTEAFF TGTGCCAGCAGCGAGACCGCGGTGACAGGGCTGAACACTGAAGCTTTCTTT
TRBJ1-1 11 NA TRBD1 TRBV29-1 CSGKRDRVAFF TGCAGCGGAAAACGGGACAGGGTAGCTTTCTTT
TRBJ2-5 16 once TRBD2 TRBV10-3 CAISGLAGGGQETQYF TGTGCCATCAGTGGGCTAGCGGGAGGTGGGCAAGAGACCCAGTACTTC
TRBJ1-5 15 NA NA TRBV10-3 CAIRPGLESNQPQHF TGTGCCATCCGGCCAGGGCTTGAGAGCAATCAGCCCCAGCATTTT
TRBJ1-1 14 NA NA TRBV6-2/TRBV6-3 CASSFANGGAEAFF TGTGCCAGCAGTTTCGCCAACGGCGGGGCTGAAGCTTTCTTT
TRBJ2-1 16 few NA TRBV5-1 CASSLVVGSHDNEQFF TGCGCCAGCAGCTTGGTGGTGGGGAGTCACGACAATGAGCAGTTCTTC
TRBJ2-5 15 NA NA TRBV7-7 CASSPSTGRMQTQYF TGTGCCAGCAGCCCTTCGACAGGGAGGATGCAGACCCAGTACTTC